Included here is one T cell receptor beta chain sequence, with context. Antigen unknown. The CDR3 has 15 residues. Looked up from germline, CDR1 is LNHDA and CDR2 is SQIVND (reference sequence). V lost 3 bases to trimming and J lost 5 bases; unmatched junction nucleotides: 5. As for time point: blood 2 weeks post-SBRT. Treatment reported: 15 Gy SBRT to primary tumor, nephrectomy 4 weeks later. Serial blood draws occurred at baseline and 2 and 4 weeks post-SBRT. Clear cell pathology was present in this patient's renal cell carcinoma. This sample stems from a study of radiation and T cells in renal cell carcinoma. Study-level points and caveats: Pretreatment tumor biopsies were lacking, so baseline clonotypes are unknown. In blood, top tumor clones expanded by 2 weeks, shrinking by 4.

Clones were sequenced by immunoSEQ multiplex PCR, and TCRdb holds only the in-frame ones, with some missing. This table holds about 49,000 clones, 75% to 90% found once. This receptor was taken from a woman in her seventies with renal cell carcinoma. V is TRBV19 and J is TRBJ2-3; the match to TRBD2 covers 10 bases. Sequencing used blood, obtained from a patient whose treatment included radiotherapy and nephrectomy. The CDR3 sequence is CASSMGLAGVDTQYF. Here the CDR3 DNA reads TGTGCCAGTAGTATGGGTCTAGCGGGAGTAGATACGCAGTATTTT.